This is a list of T cell receptor beta chains from one sample in a study of blood T cell repertoires in COVID-19. Clones were read by immunoSEQ multiplex PCR, and TCRdb kept only the in-frame ones, dropping some. Among about 40,000 clones listed, 80% to 90% were seen once. Material for sequencing was peripheral blood. Every receptor here comes from a woman aged 70 to 79 with acute or convalescent COVID-19. Each CDR3 is given with its conserved first and last residue. D genes are given only for firm matches. Rows may omit the clone size; those that give it use once, few, many or a size class.

TRBD2	.	TRBV3-1/TRBV3-2	TRBJ2-5	CASSQYSGGMETQYF	TGTGCCAGCAGCCAATATAGCGGGGGCATGGAGACCCAGTACTTC
.	.	TRBV18	TRBJ2-1	CASSPIDTYEQFF	TGTGCCAGCTCACCAATCGACACCTATGAGCAGTTCTTC
TRBD2	.	TRBV19	TRBJ2-1	CASSVSGGAGYNEQFF	TGTGCCAGTAGCGTTAGCGGGGGGGCCGGGTACAATGAGCAGTTCTTC
TRBD2	once	TRBV7-3	TRBJ2-1	CASSLTPSGSYNEQFF	TGTGCCAGCAGCTTAACTCCTAGCGGGTCTTACAATGAGCAGTTCTTC
TRBD1	.	TRBV19	TRBJ1-2	CASSTRQGSANYGYTF	TGTGCCAGTAGTACTCGACAGGGATCAGCTAACTATGGCTACACCTTC
.	.	TRBV14	TRBJ1-1	CASSWQGSTEAFF	TGTGCCAGCAGCTGGCAGGGAAGCACTGAAGCTTTCTTT
.	.	TRBV5-4	TRBJ2-2	CASSLESNTGELFF	TGTGCCAGCAGCTTGGAATCAAACACCGGGGAGCTGTTTTTT
TRBD1	once	TRBV6-5	TRBJ1-6	CASRRPGQGNSPLHF	TGTGCCAGCAGACGACCGGGACAGGGGAATTCACCCCTCCACTTT
TRBD2	.	TRBV28	TRBJ2-1	CASIWTSGNNEQFF	TGTGCCAGCATTTGGACTAGCGGAAACAATGAGCAGTTCTTC
.	.	TRBV7-2	TRBJ1-1	CASQINTEAFF	TGTGCCAGCCAAATCAACACTGAAGCTTTCTTT
TRBD2	.	TRBV19	TRBJ2-2	CASKQLADANTGELFF	TGTGCCAGTAAACAACTAGCGGACGCGAACACCGGGGAGCTGTTTTTT
.	once	TRBV7-9	TRBJ2-2	CASSIQGTTGELFF	TGTGCCAGCAGCATCCAGGGGACCACCGGGGAGCTGTTTTTT
TRBD2	.	TRBV6-2/TRBV6-3	TRBJ2-1	CASSDGLAGLVEQFF	TGTGCCAGCAGTGACGGACTAGCGGGATTGGTGGAGCAGTTCTTC
.	.	TRBV4-3	TRBJ1-2	CASSQEPRQSADGYTF	TGCGCCAGCAGCCAAGAACCGCGACAGAGTGCGGATGGCTACACCTTC
TRBD1	.	TRBV5-1	TRBJ2-1	CASSLGTGVYNEQFF	TGCGCCAGCAGCTTGGGGACAGGGGTATACAATGAGCAGTTCTTC
.	few	TRBV11-3	TRBJ1-6	CASSFGRGNSPLHF	TGTGCCAGCAGCTTCGGGAGGGGAAATTCACCCCTCCACTTT
TRBD1	.	TRBV6-1	TRBJ1-4	CASSETGVQDEKLFF	TGTGCCAGCAGTGAGACAGGGGTTCAAGATGAAAAACTGTTTTTT
TRBD1	.	TRBV10-3	TRBJ2-1	CAISENRGSGNEQFF	TGTGCCATCAGTGAAAACAGGGGATCGGGGAATGAGCAGTTCTTC
.	.	TRBV18	TRBJ1-2	CASSPLDYLQGGYGYTF	TGTGCCAGCTCACCCCTAGACTATCTACAGGGTGGGTATGGCTACACCTTC
TRBD2	.	TRBV19	TRBJ2-1	CASALTGTSGYNEQFF	TGTGCCAGTGCCCTTACCGGGACTAGCGGGTACAATGAGCAGTTCTTC
TRBD2	.	TRBV7-6	TRBJ2-1	CASSFVLAGAPNEQFF	TGTGCCAGCAGCTTCGTACTAGCGGGGGCCCCAAATGAGCAGTTCTTC
.	.	TRBV7-3	TRBJ2-3	CASSSPQTGGTDTQYF	TGTGCCAGCAGCTCCCCCCAAACGGGAGGCACAGATACGCAGTATTTT
.	.	TRBV7-9	TRBJ1-2	CASSLRGVNYGYTF	TGTGCCAGCAGCCTCCGGGGGGTGAACTATGGCTACACCTTC
TRBD2	.	TRBV5-6	TRBJ2-5	CASSFGSGGVETQYF	TGTGCCAGCAGCTTTGGCAGCGGGGGGGTAGAGACCCAGTACTTC
TRBD1	.	TRBV5-1	TRBJ2-2	CASSRTGGELFF	TGCGCCAGCAGCCGTACAGGGGGCGAGCTGTTTTTT
.	.	TRBV4-2	TRBJ1-2	CASSPSTGANYGYTF	TGTGCCAGCAGCCCCTCCACTGGAGCTAACTATGGCTACACCTTC
.	once	TRBV21-1	TRBJ2-5	CPSPGLSGTQYF	TGCCCCTCTCCGGGACTATCAGGGACCCAGTACTTC
TRBD2	.	TRBV19	TRBJ2-2	CASSIQGGRFPGELFF	TGTGCCAGTAGTATACAAGGCGGGAGGTTCCCCGGGGAGCTGTTTTTT
.	.	TRBV5-1	TRBJ2-5	CASSLVSGDRETQYF	TGCGCCAGCAGCTTGGTTTCAGGGGACCGAGAGACCCAGTACTTC
.	.	TRBV28	TRBJ1-4	CASSPTGRANEKLFF	TGTGCCAGCAGTCCTACAGGGAGGGCTAATGAAAAACTGTTTTTT
.	.	TRBV6-5	TRBJ2-1	CASNLGGGNEQFF	TGTGCCAGCAACCTGGGAGGGGGCAATGAGCAGTTCTTC
TRBD2	.	TRBV7-2	TRBJ2-1	CASSPQSGGFNEQFF	TGTGCCAGCAGCCCCCAGAGCGGGGGGTTTAATGAGCAGTTCTTC
.	.	TRBV7-7	TRBJ2-5	CASSSQGYLYF	TGTGCCAGCAGCTCCCAGGGATACCTATACTTC
.	.	TRBV19	TRBJ1-1	CASSMGSAGVNTEAFF	TGTGCCAGTAGTATGGGGTCTGCAGGGGTTAACACTGAAGCTTTCTTT
TRBD1	.	TRBV28	TRBJ2-3	CASSLGTGSTDTQYF	TGTGCCAGCAGTTTAGGGACAGGGAGCACAGATACGCAGTATTTT
TRBD1	once	TRBV3-1/TRBV3-2	TRBJ2-3	CASSLVGDRVVKDTQYF	TGTGCCAGCAGCCTTGTTGGGGACAGGGTTGTAAAAGATACGCAGTATTTT
.	once	TRBV14	TRBJ1-5	CASSQYSNQPQHF	TGTGCCAGCAGCCAGTATAGCAATCAGCCCCAGCATTTT
.	.	TRBV6-2/TRBV6-3	TRBJ1-4	CASSYGTPPTNEKLFF	TGTGCCAGCAGTTATGGGACTCCGCCAACTAATGAAAAACTGTTTTTT
.	few	TRBV7-3	TRBJ1-1	CASRRPPIQGEAFF	TGTGCCAGCAGACGCCCCCCTATCCAGGGGGAAGCTTTCTTT
TRBD1	.	TRBV14	TRBJ2-1	CASSQEEIRGRYSNEQFF	TGTGCCAGCAGCCAAGAGGAAATCAGGGGGCGGTATAGCAATGAGCAGTTCTTC
TRBD1	.	TRBV19	TRBJ2-1	CASSQTGGNAYNEQFF	TGTGCCAGTAGTCAGACAGGGGGTAACGCCTACAATGAGCAGTTCTTC
TRBD1	.	TRBV19	TRBJ2-1	CASRQEGAPRWDEQFF	TGTGCCAGTAGACAAGAGGGGGCGCCCCGGTGGGATGAGCAGTTCTTC
.	.	TRBV7-9	TRBJ1-1	CASSSEAGTEAFF	TGTGCCAGCAGCTCTGAGGCTGGGACTGAAGCTTTCTTT
TRBD2	once	TRBV11-3	TRBJ2-2	CASRPGGTGGELFF	TGTGCCAGCCGACCGGGAGGAACCGGAGGGGAGCTGTTTTTT